A selection of T cell receptor beta chains follows, all from one sample in a study of blood T cell repertoires in COVID-19. Sequencing was performed with immunoSEQ multiplex PCR; in TCRdb, only in-frame clones are kept and a portion is missing. The sample has 400,000 or so clones; about 88% are singletons. Specimen: peripheral blood. The receptors come from a human donor in a cohort sampled during active COVID-19. The CDR3 runs from the conserved cysteine through the conserved F or W. D genes are given only for firm matches. Clone size, where shown, is once, few, many, or a class for clones that have expanded.

TRBV18	.	TRBJ1-3	.	TGTGCCAGCTCAGCGCCGAACCCCTCTGGAAACACCATATATTTT	CASSAPNPSGNTIYF
TRBV19	few	TRBJ1-1	.	TGTGCCAGTAGTATTCTGGAGTTGAACACTGAAGCTTTCTTT	CASSILELNTEAFF
TRBV9	.	TRBJ2-7	TRBD2	TGTGCCAGCAGCAGCAACGGGCGTAGCGGGACCTACGAGCAGTACTTC	CASSSNGRSGTYEQYF
TRBV2	.	TRBJ1-1	TRBD1	TGTGCCAGCAGTCGACAGGGGGTAGAACGGGACACTGAAGCTTTCTTT	CASSRQGVERDTEAFF
TRBV5-4	.	TRBJ2-1	TRBD2	TGTGCCAGCAGCCTAGCGGGAGGAAACAATGAGCAGTTCTTC	CASSLAGGNNEQFF
TRBV19	.	TRBJ1-5	.	TGTGCCAGTAGTAGACAGCGCAATCAGCCCCAGCATTTT	CASSRQRNQPQHF
TRBV5-1	.	TRBJ2-5	TRBD2	TGCGCCAGCAGCTTCCTGGGGGGGTCACAAGAGACCCAGTACTTC	CASSFLGGSQETQYF
TRBV4-1	.	TRBJ1-1	TRBD1	TGCGCCAGCAGGCCTACAGGGGTAGTGAACACTGAAGCTTTCTTT	CASRPTGVVNTEAFF
TRBV24-1	.	TRBJ2-2	.	TGTGCCACCAGCCCCCAGGGGCTCAACACCGGGGAGCTGTTTTTT	CATSPQGLNTGELFF
TRBV2	few	TRBJ2-2	.	TGTGCCAGCACCTTGCGGGCGCCCCTTACCGGGGAGCTGTTTTTT	CASTLRAPLTGELFF
TRBV30	many	TRBJ2-5	.	TGTGCCTCCGACAATCCAGGGGGCGGGGGAGAGACCCAGTACTTC	CASDNPGGGGETQYF
TRBV7-2	.	TRBJ2-5	.	TGTGCCAGCAGCTTAGCGCCGGGAGAACAAGAGACCCAGTACTTC	CASSLAPGEQETQYF
TRBV3-1/TRBV3-2	.	TRBJ2-5	TRBD2	TGTGCCAGCAGCCTCTATCCCGGGACTAGCGGGGGGGAGACCCAGTACTTC	CASSLYPGTSGGETQYF
TRBV5-6	.	TRBJ2-5	TRBD2	TGTGCCAGCAGCGGACGAGCGGGGGGGCGAGAGACCCAGTACTTC	CASSGRAGGRETQYF
TRBV21-1	.	TRBJ2-1	.	TGTGCCAGCAGCAAAGACCGGGGAGGGGACAATGAGCAGTTCTTC	CASSKDRGGDNEQFF
TRBV5-1	.	TRBJ2-1	TRBD2	TGCGCCAGCAGCTTGAGACTAGCGGGAGAGTACAATGAGCAGTTCTTC	CASSLRLAGEYNEQFF
TRBV5-4	.	TRBJ2-1	.	TGTGCCAGCAGCTTTGGACCCGCCGGGACTCTCTACAATGAGCAGTTCTTC	CASSFGPAGTLYNEQFF
TRBV6-2/TRBV6-3	.	TRBJ2-4	.	TGTGCCAGCAGTTCCAACAAAAACATTCAGTACTTC	CASSSNKNIQYF
TRBV6-1	.	TRBJ2-3	.	TGTGCCAGCAGTGAAGCCAGGGGCACAGATACGCAGTATTTT	CASSEARGTDTQYF
TRBV6-2/TRBV6-3	.	TRBJ1-6	TRBD1	TGTGCCAGCAGCCCTAAGGGACAGGGGAATTCACCCCTCCACTTT	CASSPKGQGNSPLHF
TRBV30	.	TRBJ2-7	.	TGTGCCTGGAGTGTACGTACAGGCCTAGGGCAGTACTTC	CAWSVRTGLGQYF
TRBV5-6	.	TRBJ2-3	TRBD2	TGTGCCAGCAGCTCCTGGACTAGCGGGGGTGATACGCAGTATTTT	CASSSWTSGGDTQYF
TRBV11-1	.	TRBJ2-1	.	TGTGCCAGCAGCTTATTAGCGCGTTTGGGTGAGCAGTTCTTC	CASSLLARLGEQFF
TRBV15	once	TRBJ2-5	.	TGTGCCACCAGCAGAGAACAGGGTCTGTTTGTTGCGACCCAGTACTTC	CATSREQGLFVATQYF
TRBV11-2	.	TRBJ1-1	.	TGTGCCAGCAAATTGGATGGGGGCCGAGCTTTCTTT	CASKLDGGRAFF
TRBV7-9	.	TRBJ1-4	TRBD1	TGTGCCAGCAGCATGGGACAGAGCCTTAATGAAAAACTGTTTTTT	CASSMGQSLNEKLFF
TRBV2	.	TRBJ1-4	TRBD1	TGTGCCAGCAGACCGGGACAGGCCAATGAAAAACTGTTTTTT	CASRPGQANEKLFF
TRBV19	.	TRBJ2-3	.	TGTGCCAGTAGTAATCCGATCGAGGTCCACACAGATACGCAGTATTTT	CASSNPIEVHTDTQYF
TRBV7-2	.	TRBJ2-3	TRBD2	TGTGCCAGCAGCCAACTACCGGGACTAAGTAGGGATACGCAGTATTTT	CASSQLPGLSRDTQYF
TRBV5-1	.	TRBJ2-3	TRBD1	TGCGCCAGCAGCTGGGGACAGGGGGCTACAGATACGCAGTATTTT	CASSWGQGATDTQYF
TRBV5-1	.	TRBJ2-1	TRBD2	TGCGCCAGCAGCTTGGAGGGGACTAGCGGTAATGAGCAGTTCTTC	CASSLEGTSGNEQFF
TRBV28	.	TRBJ2-5	TRBD2	TGTGCCAGCAGCCTACTAGCGGAGGGGGGAGAGACCCAGTACTTC	CASSLLAEGGETQYF
TRBV9	.	TRBJ2-7	.	TGTGCCAGCAGCGTAGCTCCGGGTTCCCAGTACGAGCAGTACTTC	CASSVAPGSQYEQYF
TRBV7-8	.	TRBJ2-5	.	TGTGCCAGCAGCACCAAAGGGGGAGTAGGAGAGACCCAGTACTTC	CASSTKGGVGETQYF
TRBV11-2	.	TRBJ1-4	TRBD1	TGTGCCAGCAGCTTCGACAGGGCGGGTTCTAATGAAAAACTGTTTTTT	CASSFDRAGSNEKLFF
TRBV25-1	once	TRBJ2-2	TRBD2	TGTGCCAGCAGTCCCCCCGTAGCGGGGTACACCGGGGAGCTGTTTTTT	CASSPPVAGYTGELFF
TRBV2	.	TRBJ2-7	.	TGTGCCAGCAGTGAGTACATGGTCTCCTACGAGCAGTACTTC	CASSEYMVSYEQYF
TRBV5-5	once	TRBJ1-4	TRBD1	TGTGCCAGCAGAAGGCAGGACAGGGCGGTTGAAAAACTGTTTTTT	CASRRQDRAVEKLFF
TRBV30	.	TRBJ1-1	.	TGTGCCTGGACGGTTATGAACACTGAAGCTTTCTTT	CAWTVMNTEAFF
TRBV7-8	.	TRBJ2-7	TRBD2	TGTGCCAGCAGCTTATGGGAGGGCGAGCAGTACTTC	CASSLWEGEQYF
TRBV10-3	.	TRBJ1-1	.	TGTGCCATCAGTGAGCCGGGAGTGGACACTGAAGCTTTCTTT	CAISEPGVDTEAFF
TRBV28	.	TRBJ2-1	TRBD2	TGTGCCAGCAGTTCGGGGGGACTAGCGGGAGGGAGCTCCTACAATGAGCAGTTCTTC	CASSSGGLAGGSSYNEQFF
TRBV28	once	TRBJ2-3	.	TGTGCCAGCATCCCCACCGGTCAGGGTTGGACAGATACGCAGTATTTT	CASIPTGQGWTDTQYF
TRBV29-1	.	TRBJ2-1	.	TGCAGCGTTCCAGGGGCGTTATCCTACAATGAGCAGTTCTTC	CSVPGALSYNEQFF
TRBV7-8	.	TRBJ1-1	.	TGTGCCACCACACCAGGGAAGACGGAAGCTTTCTTT	CATTPGKTEAFF
TRBV27	.	TRBJ2-1	TRBD2	TGTGCCAGCAGTGGACCCAGGTCGGGCGGGAGAAATGAGCAGTTCTTC	CASSGPRSGGRNEQFF
TRBV4-2	once	TRBJ1-2	TRBD1	TGTGCCAGCAGCCAAGATTTTGGGACAGTTGATGGCTACACCTTC	CASSQDFGTVDGYTF
TRBV13	many	TRBJ2-1	TRBD2	TGTGCCAGCAGCTTAGCGGGGGGCAATGAGCAGTTCTTC	CASSLAGGNEQFF
TRBV6-5	.	TRBJ2-1	.	TGTGCCAGCAGTTATGATGCTAGTGGGTATGAGCAGTTCTTC	CASSYDASGYEQFF
TRBV11-2	.	TRBJ2-2	TRBD2	TGTGCCAGCAGCCCTCGAGGGACTAGCTATTCCGGGGAGCTGTTTTTT	CASSPRGTSYSGELFF
TRBV29-1	.	TRBJ2-3	.	TGCAGCGTTGTGGGCTGGATAAGTAGCACAGATACGCAGTATTTT	CSVVGWISSTDTQYF
TRBV3-1/TRBV3-2	.	TRBJ2-5	TRBD2	TGTGCCAGCAGCCAGGTCCAGCGGGGGCAAGAGACCCAGTACTTC	CASSQVQRGQETQYF
TRBV7-2	.	TRBJ2-1	.	TGTGCCAGCAGCTTAGCGCCTCTTCTAGCGCTCTCCTACAATGAGCAGTTCTTC	CASSLAPLLALSYNEQFF